This T cell receptor (beta chain) originates from a study of T cells in Graves' hyperthyroidism and ophthalmopathy (dated 2019 in TCRdb). Background for the entire study: Peripheral blood samples were taken at initial diagnosis, before any treatment was given. To identify distinguishing TCR V-J signatures, a discovery cohort of around 100 patients was used, comprising 40 to 45 with Graves' ophthalmopathy and some 57 with stable Graves' hyperthyroidism. Prospective prediction of ophthalmopathy was tested in an independent validation cohort of 18 to 20 hyperthyroidism patients and some 17 patients who later progressed to ophthalmopathy. The roughly 90 discovery patients were divided at random into training and test sets in a 7:3 ratio. In addition, the study compared T-cell repertoires in thyroid tissue and in blood from over 5 Graves' hyperthyroidism patients. Once sampling was done, hyperthyroidism patients were given methimazole at a starting dose of 30 mg daily, whereas ophthalmopathy patients were given high-dose intravenous methylprednisolone. The paper reports TCR Vbeta CDR3 sequencing of more than 120 peripheral blood samples: under 45 ophthalmopathy, 70 to 85 hyperthyroidism and around 17 progressor patients. Results and caveats for the whole study, not just this receptor: Sample size was not statistically predetermined, and investigators were not blinded to group allocation. In cross-validation, a model built on a 13 V-J signature told ophthalmopathy apart from stable hyperthyroidism with under 90% sensitivity and 81% to 82% specificity, and in testing the same model reached 80%/75%. In validation, the model predicted progression to ophthalmopathy with approximately 71% sensitivity and 72% to 85% specificity, a median of around six months before onset. Blood samples also contained most of the expanded thyroid clonotypes (frequency above 0.001), which suggests that blood repertoires may reflect thyroid immune responses.

Ophthalmopathy patients had moderately to severely active disease, with a Clinical Activity Score of 3 or more, a NOSPECS grade of 4 or more, and a disease duration of less than 3 months. Exclusion was applied to patients with uncontrolled infections, other autoimmune diseases, pregnancy or lactation. Clinical symptoms, serum thyroxine and TRAb, thyroid ultrasound, and orbital computed tomography formed the basis for the diagnoses. Ficoll-Paque density gradient centrifugation was used to isolate PBMCs from 8 to 10 ml of fresh peripheral blood. Trizol reagent was used to extract total RNA, and RNA quality was then checked on an Agilent 2100 Bioanalyzer. In this sample, this clonotype turned up a few times. Its antigen has not been determined. No base-level quality is on record; no much larger clone is a single base apart. The V end loses 3 bases and the J end loses 2 bases, and a stretch of 11 bases separates them. For CDR1 and CDR2, the germline V gene (reference sequence) lists LNHDA and SQIVND. Including cysteine and phenylalanine, the CDR3 has 14 amino acids. This entry keeps only the CDR3 DNA: 42 bases, framed from base 1.

The TCR beta CDR3 regions were amplified from RNA transcripts. The TCR CDR3 was subjected to a first round of RT-PCR using the HTBI primer set and the Qiagen OneStep RT-PCR kit. Libraries were constructed in a second round of multiplex PCR, after which size selection and purification were performed. Sequencing of the libraries was done on an Illumina HiSeq2000 using paired-end 100 bp reads. Processing in the source paper ran as follows. SOAPnuke was used to process the raw data, with reads discarded if the reads contained adapters or uncalled bases, had a mean Phred below 15, or lacked an exact constant-primer or identifier match. High-quality paired reads were merged with COPE v1.2.5, and unique nucleotide sequences were defined as clonotypes. MiTCR v1.1 was used to align clonotypes to the IMGT TRBV, TRBD and TRBJ reference segments. Analysis was restricted to V-J combinations with a frequency above 0.0001, which covered about 99% of repertoires. A TCS score was defined as the ratio of F50 (clonal expansion) to E x V (chaos), with BLOSUM62-based TCRdist applied between CDR3 peptides within each V-J. Welch's t-statistics and random forest reduced 500 to 550 V-J features to 13, which were used in a naive Bayes classifier (R e1071). TCRdb passed the public sequencing reads through fastp at Q25 and MiXCR, retaining productive beta sequences. CDR3 protein duplicates are merged, each entry listing the most common genes and DNA. For this entry, the V and J calls and clone size follow TCRdb and not the study's own pipeline. The sample table records approximately 410,000 distinct CDR3 sequences; approximately 14% of these occur just once. The ten largest account for around 13% of the sample.

The TCR sequence derives from a man between 18 and 29 years old with Graves' ophthalmopathy. The sequence joins TRBV19 to TRBJ2-7; the D gene is perhaps TRBD2, on 5 matching bases. The sequencing sample was made of blood. Here the CDR3 is given as CASSIGGRPYEQYF. The sequence in DNA is TGTGCCAGTAGTATCGGAGGCAGGCCCTACGAGCAGTACTTC.